This T cell receptor beta chain was captured by sequencing in a study of blood T cell repertoires in COVID-19. Background on the study: From the United States, Italy and Spain came samples of acute and convalescent COVID-19. Sample material is recorded as cDNA or gDNA derived from T cells, B-cell-depleted T cells, or PBMCs.

Original data processing: Reference gene primer amplification yielded estimated nucleated cell counts. The data were produced by immunoSEQ multiplex PCR, yet TCRdb's version contains in-frame clones alone and is incomplete. V and J calls and clone size are given by that table; D and trimming were obtained from the DNA. The sample includes about 96,000 clones, approximately 84% of them seen just once. The sample taken for sequencing was peripheral blood. The receptor was derived from a woman in her sixties with acute or convalescent COVID-19.

The CDR3 is CASRSAPTSPTGEQYF. As DNA, the CDR3 is TGTGCCAGCAGATCGGCCCCGACTAGCCCCACTGGTGAGCAGTACTTC. This chain joins TRBV5-6 and TRBJ2-7; 7 nucleotides match TRBD2. Germline V CDR1 and CDR2: SGHDT, YYEEEE. Trimming took 5 bases from V and 7 from J; bases not matched to a gene: 18. The length of the CDR3 is 16 residues.